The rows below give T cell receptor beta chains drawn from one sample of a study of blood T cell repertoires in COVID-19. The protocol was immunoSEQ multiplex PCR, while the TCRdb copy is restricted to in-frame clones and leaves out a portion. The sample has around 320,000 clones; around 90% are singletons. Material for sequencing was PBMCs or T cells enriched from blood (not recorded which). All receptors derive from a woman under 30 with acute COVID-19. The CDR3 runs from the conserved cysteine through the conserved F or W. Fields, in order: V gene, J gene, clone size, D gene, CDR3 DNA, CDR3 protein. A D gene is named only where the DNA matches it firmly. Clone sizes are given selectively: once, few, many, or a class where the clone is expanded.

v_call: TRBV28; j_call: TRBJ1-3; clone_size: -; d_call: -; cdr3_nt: TGTGCCAGCAAGGGGGTGGAGAAGGGCTCTGGAAACACCATATATTTT; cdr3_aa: CASKGVEKGSGNTIYF
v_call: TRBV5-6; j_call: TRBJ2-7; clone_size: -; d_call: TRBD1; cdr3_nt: TGTGCCAGCAGCCGGGACAGAGCCTACGAGCAGTACTTC; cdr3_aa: CASSRDRAYEQYF
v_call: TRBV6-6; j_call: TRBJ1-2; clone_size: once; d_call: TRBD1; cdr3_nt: TGTGCCAGCAGTGTTGGAGCAGGGGGCGCTGGCTACACCTTC; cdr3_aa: CASSVGAGGAGYTF
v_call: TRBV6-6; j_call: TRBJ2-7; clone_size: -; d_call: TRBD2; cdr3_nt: TGTGCCAGCAGGGCGGGACTAGCGGGAGGCGAGCAGTACTTC; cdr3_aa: CASRAGLAGGEQYF
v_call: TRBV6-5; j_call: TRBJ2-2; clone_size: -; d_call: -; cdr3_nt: TGTGCCAGCAACGGCGGGTACGCGAACACCGGGGAGCTGTTTTTT; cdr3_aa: CASNGGYANTGELFF
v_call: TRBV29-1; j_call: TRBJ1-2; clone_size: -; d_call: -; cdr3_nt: TGCAGCGTTGAAGAGAGGGGAGGGTATGGCTACACCTTC; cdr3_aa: CSVEERGGYGYTF
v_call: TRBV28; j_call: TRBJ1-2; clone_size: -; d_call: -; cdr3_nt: TGTGCCAGCAGGATTCGGTCATATGGCTACACCTTC; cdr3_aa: CASRIRSYGYTF
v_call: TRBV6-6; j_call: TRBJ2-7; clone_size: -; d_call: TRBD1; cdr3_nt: TGTGCCAGCAGTACGACAGGGGGAGGGTACGAGCAGTACTTC; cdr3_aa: CASSTTGGGYEQYF
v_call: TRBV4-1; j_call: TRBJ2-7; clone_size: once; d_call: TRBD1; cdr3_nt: TGCGCCAGCTACAGGGACAGGGGCCCCTACGAGCAGTACTTC; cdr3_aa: CASYRDRGPYEQYF
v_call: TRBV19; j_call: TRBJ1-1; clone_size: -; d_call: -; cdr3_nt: TGTGCCAGTAGTTTAAGGGGGGGGACTGAAGCTTTCTTT; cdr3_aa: CASSLRGGTEAFF
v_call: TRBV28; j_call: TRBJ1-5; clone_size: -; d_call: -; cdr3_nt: TGTGCCAGCAGTCCCCATAGCAATCAGCCCCAGCATTTT; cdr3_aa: CASSPHSNQPQHF
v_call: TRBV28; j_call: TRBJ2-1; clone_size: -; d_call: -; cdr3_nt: TGTGCCAGCAGTTTAAGTGCTTCTAGTATCGGCAATGAGCAGTTCTTC; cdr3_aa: CASSLSASSIGNEQFF
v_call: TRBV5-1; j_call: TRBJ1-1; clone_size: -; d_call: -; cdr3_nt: TGCGCCAGCAGCCTCTGGACAGAGAACACTGAAGCTTTCTTT; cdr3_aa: CASSLWTENTEAFF
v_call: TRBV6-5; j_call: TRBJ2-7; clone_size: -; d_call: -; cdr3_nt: TGTGCCAGCACCACATCGTCGGGCGAGCAGTACTTC; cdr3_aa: CASTTSSGEQYF
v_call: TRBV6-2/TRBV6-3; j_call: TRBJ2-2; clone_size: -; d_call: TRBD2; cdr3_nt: TGTGCCAGCAGTCGGACTAGCGGGAACACCGGGGAGCTGTTTTTT; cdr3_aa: CASSRTSGNTGELFF
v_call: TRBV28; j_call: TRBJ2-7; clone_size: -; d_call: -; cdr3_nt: TGTGCCAGCACCGAGGGAGGGGGTTTATACGAGCAGTACTTC; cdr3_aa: CASTEGGGLYEQYF
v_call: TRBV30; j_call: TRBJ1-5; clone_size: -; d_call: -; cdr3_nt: TGTGCCTGGAGTGTGGAGGGCAATCAGCCCCAGCATTTT; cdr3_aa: CAWSVEGNQPQHF
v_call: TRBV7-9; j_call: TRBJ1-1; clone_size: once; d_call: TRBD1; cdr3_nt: TGTGCCAGCAGCTATAAGACCGGGACAGCCGACACTGAAGCTTTCTTT; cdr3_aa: CASSYKTGTADTEAFF
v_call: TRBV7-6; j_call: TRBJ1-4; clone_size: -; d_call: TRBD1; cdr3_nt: TGTGCCAGCAGCTTACGGACAGGGGTTGAAAAACTGTTTTTT; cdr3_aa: CASSLRTGVEKLFF
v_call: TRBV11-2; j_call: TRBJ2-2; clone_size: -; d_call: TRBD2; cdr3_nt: TGTGCCAGCAGCTTAGGACGACTAGCGGGACTGAACACCGGGGAGCTGTTTTTT; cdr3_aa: CASSLGRLAGLNTGELFF
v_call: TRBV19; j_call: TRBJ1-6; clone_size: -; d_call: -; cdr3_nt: TGTGCCAGTAGTCGCGGGGACGAGAGCTCACCCCTCCACTTT; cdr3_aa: CASSRGDESSPLHF
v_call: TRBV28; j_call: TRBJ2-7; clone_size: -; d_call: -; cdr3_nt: TGTGCGAGCGGCCTCTACGAGCAGTACTTC; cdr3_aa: CASGLYEQYF
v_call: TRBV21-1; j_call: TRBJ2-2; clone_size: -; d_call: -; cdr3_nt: TGTGCCAGCAGGATAGCGGGTCCGAACACCGGGGAGCTGTTTTTT; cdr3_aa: CASRIAGPNTGELFF